These 10 T cell receptor beta chains came from one sample sequenced in a study of blood T cell repertoires in COVID-19. The data were produced by immunoSEQ multiplex PCR, yet TCRdb's version contains in-frame clones alone and is incomplete. Among about 250,000 clones listed, around 80% were seen once. Source material: peripheral blood. All receptors come from a man aged 35 to 55 with active or convalescent COVID-19.

The sample holds one count of this clone. This chain connects TRBV19 to TRBJ2-5, with TRBD2 matching 7 bases. The germline CDR1 and CDR2 sequences are LNHDA and SQIVND (reference sequence). The length of the CDR3 is 13 residues. The V gene end was trimmed by 4 bases and the J gene end by 5 bases; junction bases not matched to a gene: 4. CDR3: CASSTGGTETQYF. The CDR3 region has the DNA TGTGCCAGTAGTACCGGGGGGACGGAGACCCAGTACTTC.

This clone was observed a handful of times. The genes are TRBV6-5 and TRBJ1-5; TRBD1 is a possible D gene (5 bases). Deletions cut 5 bases from V and 11 bases from J, with 19 bases between. Germline V gives CDR1 MNHEY, CDR2 SVGAGI. This CDR3 is 14 amino acids long. CDR3 sequence: CASSPTWTSGTQHF. DNA for the CDR3: TGTGCCAGCAGTCCAACTTGGACCTCAGGGACCCAGCATTTT.

The rearrangement uses TRBV5-3 and TRBJ1-6; no reliable D call. TRBV5-3 is placed among ORFs of uncertain function. V gave up 0 bases and J gave up 0 bases, with 4 bases separating them. The CDR3 runs 15 residues. In DNA form, the CDR3 reads TGTGCCAGAAGCTTGGACGGCTCCTATAATTCACCCCTCCACTTT. Its protein is CARSLDGSYNSPLHF.

The rearrangement uses TRBV6-5 and TRBJ1-4, with D unresolved. The V gene's germline CDR1 is MNHEY and CDR2 SVGAGI. The CDR3 runs to 14 residues. Deletions cut 2 bases from V and 4 bases from J, with 8 bases between. CDR3 protein: CASSYSPNNEKLFF. The CDR3, as DNA: TGTGCCAGCAGTTACAGCCCCAATAATGAAAAACTGTTTTTT.

The chain employs TRBV18 and TRBJ1-5, with TRBD1 as a possible D gene (5 bases). V gave up 3 bases and J gave up 0 bases, with 9 bases separating them. The CDR3 sequence is 15 residues long. The V gene's germline CDR1 is KGHSH and CDR2 LQKENI. This CDR3 is CASSPGGDSNQPQHF. CDR3 nucleotides: TGTGCCAGCTCACCCGGAGGGGATAGCAATCAGCCCCAGCATTTT.

This clone was counted between two and nine times. The chain uses TRBV14 and TRBJ1-4; the D gene is possibly TRBD1 (5 bases). The V gene lost 4 bases and the J gene lost 2 bases, with 11 bases spanning the gap. Germline V gene sequence: CDR1 SGHDN, CDR2 FVKESK. This CDR3 is built from 15 residues. This CDR3 reads CASSPPGFTNEKLFF. The CDR3 DNA reads as TGTGCCAGCAGCCCGCCAGGGTTTACTAATGAAAAACTGTTTTTT.

V gene TRBV4-1 combines with J gene TRBJ1-3; 9 bases are shared with TRBD1. Germline CDR1 is MGHRA and CDR2 is YSYEKL. V lost 4 bases and J lost 0; bases outside the gene matches: 7. The CDR3 spans 17 residues. The CDR3 nucleotides read TGCGCCAGCAGCCCTGGACAGGGGCCCCTCTCTGGAAACACCATATATTTT. Its translation: CASSPGQGPLSGNTIYF.

This clone was recorded at least ten times. The rearrangement uses TRBV2 and TRBJ2-7; 7 positions match TRBD2. The CDR3 runs 17 residues. Losses at the gene ends were 6 bases for V and 2 bases for J; bases not matched to a gene: 16. Germline-derived CDR1 and CDR2 are SNHLY and FYNNEI. The CDR3 loop reads CASRGTGGAGEAYEQYF. CDR3 DNA sequence: TGTGCCAGCAGGGGGACCGGAGGGGCGGGAGAAGCCTACGAGCAGTACTTC. Filled out from reference TRBV2 and TRBJ2-7, the complete variable domain reads EPEVTQTPSHQVTQMGQEVILRCVPISNHLYFYWYRQILGQKVEFLVSFYNNEISEKSEIFDDQFSVERPDGSNFTLKIRSTKLEDSAMYFCASRGTGGAGEAYEQYFGPGTRLTVT.

The rearrangement links TRBV30 to TRBJ1-5; possibly TRBD1 for D (5 bases). The CDR3 extends over 17 amino acids. V was cut by 7 bases and J by 2 bases, with 24 bases left in between. In germline, CDR1 is GTSNPN, CDR2 SVGIG (reference sequence). CDR3 sequence (DNA): TGTGCCTTCCAGCCCGGAGGAGGGGTAAGTGGCAATCAGCCCCAGCATTTT. It yields the protein CAFQPGGGVSGNQPQHF.

The chain is built from TRBV19 and TRBJ1-1; TRBD1 aligns across 7 bases. The J segment lost 0 bases and the V segment lost 10 bases, leaving 8 bases of the junction unmatched. This CDR3 spans 14 amino acids. The germline V gene has CDR1 LNHDA and CDR2 SQIVND (reference sequence). The CDR3 loop is CATYNRGMNTEAFF. CDR3 nucleotides: TGTGCCACTTACAACAGGGGCATGAACACTGAAGCTTTCTTT.